The sequence of this T cell receptor beta chain was determined in a study of Graves' ophthalmopathy and Graves' hyperthyroidism. Researchers turned away patients with other autoimmune diseases, uncontrolled infections, pregnancy or lactation. Amplification of TCR beta CDR3 regions used RNA transcripts. HTBI-primed first-round RT-PCR preceded second-round multiplex PCR. TCRdb independently ran MiXCR on the multiplex PCR reads; one entry per CDR3 protein. The repertoire has around 670,000 distinct CDR3 sequences, around 40% of them found once; the top ten carry roughly 45%. Many counts were recorded for this clonotype. Per germline, CDR1 SGHTS and CDR2 YDEGEE. V trimming: 4 bases; J trimming: 3 bases; junction bases outside the gene matches: 5. The CDR3 consists of 14 residues.

The chain links TRBV5-8 to TRBJ2-5, with 8 positions matching TRBD2. Sequenced sample: peripheral blood. This TCR derives from an adult man with Graves' ophthalmopathy. The CDR3 coding sequence is TGTGCCAGCAGCGCAAAGCGGGGGAAAGAGACCCAGTACTTC. This sequence encodes CASSAKRGKETQYF.